This T cell receptor (beta chain) was profiled in a study of shared clonotypes between healthy human individuals (dated by TCRdb to 2020 to 2021). Background for the entire study: The cohort included a few men and a couple of women between 18 and 49 years of age. For each donor, CD4 naive and CD4 memory were each given three plates, CD8 naive was given two plates, and CD8 memory was given one plate. To estimate repertoire size and how much clonotypes are shared between individuals, the study performed deep sequencing of blood TCR repertoires from five healthy adults. To increase sequencing depth and limit assay-specific biases, TCR repertoire library preparation and sequencing were carried out by different laboratories using diverse techniques. Each donor's leukapheresis produced roughly between roughly 0.85 and 9 billion PBMCs.

Donors were healthy HIV-negative adults with no recently reported acute infections or vaccinations. All donors were Caucasian adults living in Nashville, Tennessee, USA. Magnetic negative selection was used to enrich CD4+ T cells, after which naive cells were positively selected on CD45RA and the negative fraction became the memory subset. Blood was obtained by leukapheresis, after which PBMCs were separated by Ficoll-Histopaque density gradient centrifugation and cryopreserved in liquid nitrogen vapor phase. Analytical flow cytometry was used to check the purity and quantity of each magnetically sorted T cell population. From each sorted fraction, genomic DNA was isolated and quantified by UV absorbance on a Nanodrop 2000c. Using the deep immunoSEQ assay, multiplex PCR amplified TCR CDR3 regions from genomic DNA. Genomic DNA extracted from each cell subset was distributed evenly over all wells of several immunoSEQ 96-well plates, and each plate served as one replicate. For sorted subsets, 200 ng of genomic DNA, equivalent to 25,000 to 30,000 T cell genomes, went into each replicate PCR. Purified libraries were quantified with a Qubit 3.0 fluorometer, sized on a Bioanalyzer 2100, and re-quantified with the KAPA Library Quantification kit. Every immunoSEQ 96-well plate was sequenced on a separate single-read 150-cycle Illumina NextSeq 550 flow cell. The original methods were these. The immunoSEQ output contained only junctional sequences without quality scores, so filtering could not match that applied to full-length reads. Sequences were annotated with PyIR, a Python wrapper for IgBLAST v1.9, and V/J genes and CDR3 were assigned using IMGT germline references. Reads were removed for weak V/J assignments (E-value above 1e-6), missing CDR3, stop codons, out-of-frame junctions, or ambiguous translated residues. V3J clonotypes were defined as sequences sharing an identical inferred V gene, J gene, and CDR3 amino acid sequence. Percentage overlap between repertoires was calculated by dividing the number of shared unique clonotypes by the size of the smaller repertoire. RTK rarefaction, the Chao1 estimator, and Recon v2.1 estimates of unobserved clonotypes were used to assess repertoire richness. Generation probabilities were computed with OLGA for all TCRbeta clonotypes obtained by the gDNA method from a few donors. TCRdb provides this immuneACCESS table in a form limited to in-frame rearrangements. Some clones are lacking; in checked studies, under half of them reflect an unresolved V gene, and why the rest are absent is not known. The V and J calls and clone size are taken from that table; D and trimming were inferred from the DNA. This sample holds 2 million to 2.5 million clones; just under 95% were observed only once. In total, the top ten clones hold 0.3% to 0.45% of the sample.

General findings and caveats noted by the study authors: Pairwise subsampling led to the expectation that sequencing depth would affect the degree of clonotype sharing among donors. Compared with non-shared clonotypes, clonotypes shared by all four sorted-subset donors had higher generation probabilities. Sampling was restricted to blood, and TCR repertoires in tissue are likely to differ from TCR repertoires in blood. The genetic and exposure-history diversity represented was limited by the small number of donors. Incomplete sequencing was indicated by rarefaction of sorted-subset datasets, despite the large sequencing depth. Estimated clonotype richness was generally larger for naive than for memory subsets. When several donors were compared, the shared fraction of clonotypes was around 5% for naive CD4, approximately 3.3% for naive CD8, 2.3% for memory CD4, and 0.35% to 0.5% for memory CD8.

Comments on this clone: Its target antigen remains unknown. No base-level quality is on record; no much larger clone is a single base apart.

The receptor was isolated from a young man in good health. Some clones in this sample may be carry-over from other donors' samples. Sequences were obtained from naive CD4+ T cells from PBMCs. The cell subset or site label of this sample denotes: CD45RA+ positively selected.

The DNA reads TGCAGGGTGTCCGCAGCTTTCTTT. It translates as CRVSAAFF. The V and J genes are TRBV20-1 and TRBJ1-1, with the D gene too uncertain to name. For CDR1 and CDR2, the germline V gene (reference sequence) lists DFQATT and SNEGSKA. Including the terminal cysteine and phenylalanine, the CDR3 comprises 8 residues. The only DNA kept is the CDR3, 24 bases in frame from the first base.